The clone carrying this T cell receptor beta chain was detected many times. This sample is drawn from a study of spatial heterogeneity in lung cancer. The length of the CDR3 is 14 residues. V was shortened by 4 bases and J by 3 bases, with 10 bases between the two germline ends. CDR1 is SGHRS and CDR2 is YFSETQ in the germline V gene. Using its own MiXCR run on the 5' RACE reads, TCRdb lists one record per CDR3 protein. Of 15,000 to 20,000 distinct CDR3 sequences listed, roughly 6.3% were seen once; the top ten hold about 26%. The time point was: blood at routine non-recurrence follow-up after resection. No cell sorting; template was whole RNA from tumor, lung tissue or PBMC.

The TCR originated in a male donor with early-stage non-small cell lung cancer. The chain joins TRBV5-1 to TRBJ1-4; a possible D gene is TRBD1 (6 bases). Source: PBMCs, taken at follow-up. The CDR3 is CASSAQGPNEKLFF. The CDR3 DNA reads as TGCGCCAGCAGCGCTCAGGGGCCTAATGAAAAACTGTTTTTT.